The rows below give T cell receptor beta chains drawn from one sample of a study of cytomegalovirus exposure and HLA in healthy donors. Clones were sequenced by immunoSEQ multiplex PCR, and TCRdb holds only the in-frame ones, with some missing. Seen here are 150,000 or so clones, approximately 73% observed once, and the top ten hold more than 9%. The sequenced material came from PBMCs. The source of these receptors is a man between 25 and 39 years old in good health and CMV-seropositive. The CDR3 runs from the conserved cysteine through the conserved F or W. A D gene is named only where the DNA matches it firmly. Not every row has a clone size; where given, it reads once, few, many or a size class.

J: TRBJ1-1; size: -; V: TRBV7-9; length: 13; D: TRBD1; CDR3: CAGGQGLNTEAFF; DNA: TGTGCCGGTGGACAGGGTTTGAACACTGAAGCTTTCTTT
J: TRBJ2-1; size: -; V: TRBV15; length: 17; D: TRBD1; CDR3: CATSSRLGTGAAGEQFF; DNA: TGTGCCACCAGCAGCCGTTTGGGAACAGGGGCCGCAGGGGAGCAGTTCTTC
J: TRBJ2-5; size: -; V: TRBV6-6; length: 16; D: TRBD2; CDR3: CASSYWPSGKQETQYF; DNA: TGTGCCAGCAGTTACTGGCCTAGCGGGAAACAAGAGACCCAGTACTTC
J: TRBJ2-3; size: -; V: TRBV7-3; length: 14; D: -; CDR3: CASSENGGTDTQYF; DNA: TGTGCCAGCAGCGAGAATGGTGGCACAGATACGCAGTATTTT
J: TRBJ1-2; size: -; V: TRBV28; length: 14; D: TRBD1; CDR3: CASSFSDRGLGYTF; DNA: TGTGCCAGCAGTTTCTCTGACAGGGGGTTGGGCTACACCTTC
J: TRBJ2-3; size: -; V: TRBV7-2; length: 17; D: TRBD2; CDR3: CASSLEGSGRTTDTQYF; DNA: TGTGCCAGCAGCTTAGAGGGTAGCGGGAGGACGACAGATACGCAGTATTTT
J: TRBJ2-7; size: few; V: TRBV19; length: 16; D: -; CDR3: CASSIGTVGVGDEQYF; DNA: TGTGCCAGTAGTATAGGGACAGTGGGAGTTGGGGACGAGCAGTACTTC
J: TRBJ1-6; size: -; V: TRBV5-1; length: 17; D: TRBD1; CDR3: CARRTGGHSSYNSPLHF; DNA: TGCGCCAGACGGACAGGGGGTCACAGCTCCTATAATTCACCCCTCCACTTT
J: TRBJ1-1; size: few; V: TRBV2; length: 13; D: TRBD1; CDR3: CARGQGWNTEAFF; DNA: TGTGCCAGGGGACAGGGTTGGAACACTGAAGCTTTCTTT
J: TRBJ2-7; size: -; V: TRBV11-2; length: 16; D: -; CDR3: CASSSPLGGQSYEQYF; DNA: TGTGCCAGCAGCTCCCCTCTAGGGGGACAATCGTACGAGCAGTACTTC
J: TRBJ2-7; size: once; V: TRBV10-3; length: 16; D: TRBD1; CDR3: CAISESGQGSTYEQYF; DNA: TGTGCCATCAGTGAGTCGGGACAGGGAAGCACCTACGAGCAGTACTTC
J: TRBJ2-3; size: -; V: TRBV23-1; length: 19; D: TRBD2; CDR3: CASALGLADPRRDTDTQYF; DNA: TGCGCCAGCGCACTGGGACTAGCGGACCCCCGGAGGGACACAGATACGCAGTATTTT
J: TRBJ2-1; size: few; V: TRBV6-6; length: 15; D: -; CDR3: CASSHSSIPYNEQFF; DNA: TGTGCCAGCAGTCATTCTAGCATCCCCTACAATGAGCAGTTCTTC
J: TRBJ2-6; size: few; V: TRBV6-1; length: 15; D: TRBD2; CDR3: CAGDPGGFGANVLTF; DNA: TGTGCCGGGGACCCGGGGGGATTTGGGGCCAACGTCCTGACTTTC
J: TRBJ1-5; size: -; V: TRBV7-9; length: 14; D: TRBD1; CDR3: CASSRGQGDQPQHF; DNA: TGTGCCAGCAGTCGCGGACAGGGTGATCAGCCCCAGCATTTT
J: TRBJ1-5; size: -; V: TRBV6-1; length: 15; D: TRBD1; CDR3: CASSWRQGAGQPQHF; DNA: TGTGCCAGCAGCTGGAGACAGGGGGCTGGTCAGCCCCAGCATTTT
J: TRBJ2-7; size: few; V: TRBV7-3; length: 16; D: TRBD2; CDR3: CASSLASGAFSYEQYF; DNA: TGTGCCAGCAGCTTGGCTAGCGGGGCCTTCTCCTACGAGCAGTACTTC
J: TRBJ1-2; size: -; V: TRBV5-4; length: 13; D: TRBD1; CDR3: CASSWDRGGGYTF; DNA: TGTGCCAGCAGTTGGGACAGGGGAGGTGGCTACACCTTC
J: TRBJ1-2; size: -; V: TRBV6-1; length: 13; D: TRBD1; CDR3: CASSDATGDGYTF; DNA: TGTGCCAGCAGTGACGCCACAGGGGATGGCTACACCTTC
J: TRBJ2-1; size: -; V: TRBV9; length: 19; D: TRBD1; CDR3: CASSVGQGAVRLEDNEQFF; DNA: TGTGCCAGCAGCGTAGGACAGGGGGCTGTACGACTTGAGGACAATGAGCAGTTCTTC
J: TRBJ2-7; size: -; V: TRBV27; length: 15; D: -; CDR3: CASRAPGVLSYEQYF; DNA: TGTGCCAGCAGAGCGCCAGGGGTCTTGTCCTACGAGCAGTACTTC
J: TRBJ2-1; size: once; V: TRBV7-3; length: 16; D: TRBD2; CDR3: CASSLKAGGPYNEQFF; DNA: TGTGCCAGCAGCTTAAAGGCGGGAGGGCCTTACAATGAGCAGTTCTTC
J: TRBJ1-1; size: -; V: TRBV18; length: 14; D: TRBD1; CDR3: CASDRGGMNTEAFF; DNA: TGTGCCAGCGACAGGGGAGGAATGAACACTGAAGCTTTCTTT
J: TRBJ1-6; size: -; V: TRBV2; length: 14; D: -; CDR3: CASRTETHNSPLHF; DNA: TGTGCCAGCAGGACAGAAACTCATAATTCACCCCTCCACTTT
J: TRBJ1-2; size: -; V: TRBV19; length: 15; D: -; CDR3: CASNIRQTDYYGYTF; DNA: TGTGCCAGCAATATAAGACAGACCGACTACTATGGCTACACCTTC
J: TRBJ2-7; size: -; V: TRBV5-1; length: 15; D: -; CDR3: CASNPGYGVRHEQYF; DNA: TGCGCCAGCAACCCAGGGTACGGAGTTCGCCACGAGCAGTACTTC
J: TRBJ1-1; size: -; V: TRBV7-2; length: 16; D: TRBD1; CDR3: CASSGGLQGSTWVAFF; DNA: TGTGCCAGCAGCGGAGGGCTACAGGGGTCAACCTGGGTAGCTTTCTTT
J: TRBJ2-7; size: -; V: TRBV6-1; length: 15; D: -; CDR3: CASRAELENTYEQYF; DNA: TGTGCCAGCAGGGCCGAACTAGAGAATACCTACGAGCAGTACTTC
J: TRBJ2-6; size: -; V: TRBV5-6; length: 16; D: TRBD1; CDR3: CASSEQGAQGANVLTF; DNA: TGTGCCAGCAGCGAACAGGGGGCGCAAGGGGCCAACGTCCTGACTTTC
J: TRBJ2-7; size: -; V: TRBV10-3; length: 16; D: TRBD2; CDR3: CAIRGGLAGATHEQYF; DNA: TGTGCCATCAGGGGGGGACTAGCGGGAGCAACGCACGAGCAGTACTTC
J: TRBJ2-2; size: -; V: TRBV7-2; length: 13; D: -; CDR3: CASTLQVPGELFF; DNA: TGTGCCAGCACCTTACAGGTCCCCGGGGAGCTGTTTTTT
J: TRBJ1-5; size: -; V: TRBV27; length: 15; D: TRBD1; CDR3: CASSPWDSNNQPQHF; DNA: TGTGCCAGCAGTCCTTGGGACAGTAATAATCAGCCCCAGCATTTT
J: TRBJ1-1; size: -; V: TRBV10-3; length: 12; D: -; CDR3: CAALSHNTEAFF; DNA: TGTGCCGCCCTTAGCCATAACACTGAAGCTTTCTTT
J: TRBJ2-7; size: -; V: TRBV19; length: 14; D: -; CDR3: CASSKATGSYEQYF; DNA: TGTGCCAGTAGTAAGGCGACAGGCTCCTACGAGCAGTACTTC
J: TRBJ2-3; size: few; V: TRBV9; length: 15; D: -; CDR3: CASSVATQGSDTQYF; DNA: TGTGCCAGCAGCGTAGCTACCCAGGGGTCAGATACGCAGTATTTT
J: TRBJ2-1; size: -; V: TRBV11-1; length: 14; D: -; CDR3: CASSLATGNNEQFF; DNA: TGTGCCAGCAGCTTAGCCACAGGGAACAATGAGCAGTTCTTC
J: TRBJ2-7; size: few; V: TRBV27; length: 15; D: TRBD1; CDR3: CASSFSGQGYYEQYF; DNA: TGTGCCAGCAGTTTCTCGGGACAGGGGTACTACGAGCAGTACTTC
J: TRBJ2-1; size: -; V: TRBV14; length: 17; D: TRBD1; CDR3: CASSLPWGTGGYNEQFF; DNA: TGTGCCAGCAGCCTCCCATGGGGGACAGGGGGTTACAATGAGCAGTTCTTC
J: TRBJ2-5; size: -; V: TRBV6-6; length: 15; D: -; CDR3: CASSYSSSRVETQYF; DNA: TGTGCCAGCAGTTACTCGAGTAGCAGGGTAGAGACCCAGTACTTC
J: TRBJ1-1; size: -; V: TRBV6-5; length: 14; D: -; CDR3: CASSPINDRGEAFF; DNA: TGTGCCAGCAGCCCGATAAATGATCGAGGTGAAGCTTTCTTT
J: TRBJ2-5; size: few; V: TRBV6-6; length: 15; D: -; CDR3: CASSYLVGGQATQYF; DNA: TGTGCCAGCAGTTACCTTGTCGGGGGGCAGGCGACCCAGTACTTC
J: TRBJ2-3; size: -; V: TRBV15; length: 17; D: -; CDR3: CATSRLPGGGLTDTQYF; DNA: TGTGCCACCAGCAGACTCCCAGGCGGAGGGCTCACAGATACGCAGTATTTT
J: TRBJ2-7; size: once; V: TRBV4-1; length: 16; D: -; CDR3: CASSQVPQGKTYEQYF; DNA: TGCGCCAGCAGCCAAGTCCCGCAGGGCAAAACTTACGAGCAGTACTTC
J: TRBJ1-1; size: -; V: TRBV6-4; length: 15; D: -; CDR3: CASRPGPGISTEAFF; DNA: TGTGCCAGCAGACCCGGGCCGGGGATTAGCACTGAAGCTTTCTTT
J: TRBJ2-7; size: -; V: TRBV28; length: 14; D: -; CDR3: CASSLIGGFYEQYF; DNA: TGTGCCAGCAGTTTAATTGGGGGGTTCTACGAGCAGTACTTC
J: TRBJ2-3; size: -; V: TRBV6-1; length: 17; D: TRBD2; CDR3: CASSAGGRSSSTDTQYF; DNA: TGTGCCAGCAGTGCGGGCGGGAGAAGTTCTAGCACAGATACGCAGTATTTT
J: TRBJ2-1; size: -; V: TRBV7-9; length: 11; D: -; CDR3: CASVRVDEQFF; DNA: TGTGCCAGCGTGAGGGTTGATGAGCAGTTCTTC
J: TRBJ1-1; size: -; V: TRBV7-9; length: 14; D: -; CDR3: CASRSRPVNTEAFF; DNA: TGTGCCAGCAGGTCGAGGCCCGTAAACACTGAAGCTTTCTTT
J: TRBJ1-2; size: -; V: TRBV29-1; length: 13; D: -; CDR3: CSANGGLTVGYTF; DNA: TGCAGCGCGAACGGGGGATTAACGGTTGGCTACACCTTC
J: TRBJ1-1; size: few; V: TRBV27; length: 14; D: -; CDR3: CASRLSSGLAEAFF; DNA: TGTGCCAGCAGACTAAGTTCGGGGTTGGCTGAAGCTTTCTTT
J: TRBJ2-4; size: -; V: TRBV11-2; length: 13; D: -; CDR3: CASSLEQGNIQYF; DNA: TGTGCCAGCAGCTTAGAACAGGGAAACATTCAGTACTTC
J: TRBJ1-4; size: -; V: TRBV5-1; length: 15; D: -; CDR3: CASSFGQGWEEKLFF; DNA: TGCGCCAGCAGCTTTGGTCAAGGATGGGAGGAAAAACTGTTTTTT
J: TRBJ1-5; size: -; V: TRBV27; length: 13; D: -; CDR3: CASSLTENQPQHF; DNA: TGTGCCAGCAGTTTAACTGAGAATCAGCCCCAGCATTTT
J: TRBJ1-2; size: -; V: TRBV7-9; length: 14; D: -; CDR3: CASSRGLNNYGYTF; DNA: TGTGCCAGCAGCCGTGGACTGAACAACTATGGCTACACCTTC
J: TRBJ2-1; size: -; V: TRBV2; length: 13; D: TRBD2; CDR3: CAGLAEGYNEQFF; DNA: TGTGCCGGCCTAGCGGAGGGGTACAATGAGCAGTTCTTC
J: TRBJ1-2; size: once; V: TRBV11-2; length: 15; D: -; CDR3: CASSDRTDGAWGYTF; DNA: TGTGCCAGCAGCGATCGGACAGACGGCGCGTGGGGCTACACCTTC
J: TRBJ2-1; size: -; V: TRBV5-6; length: 17; D: TRBD2; CDR3: CASSLELASHSYNEQFF; DNA: TGTGCCAGCAGCCTGGAACTAGCGTCCCACTCCTACAATGAGCAGTTCTTC
J: TRBJ1-2; size: -; V: TRBV7-9; length: 15; D: -; CDR3: CSSSSGGGGSYGYTF; DNA: TGTTCCAGCAGCTCCGGCGGTGGGGGGAGCTATGGCTACACCTTC
J: TRBJ1-1; size: -; V: TRBV6-1; length: 14; D: -; CDR3: CASSELGENTEAFF; DNA: TGTGCCAGCAGTGAATTGGGAGAGAACACTGAAGCTTTCTTT
J: TRBJ2-5; size: -; V: TRBV9; length: 13; D: -; CDR3: CANSTWGDETQYF; DNA: TGTGCCAACAGCACCTGGGGCGACGAGACCCAGTACTTC